This T cell receptor (beta chain) is from a study of neurological immune-mediated disorders. Regarding the study as a whole: HTLV-1-associated myelopathy had the most TCR clonal expansion, while multiple sclerosis had the least, a level that fell below healthy controls.

The ends were cut back, 5 bases at V and 0 bases at J, with 5 bases in the middle. Germline V gives CDR1 KGHSH, CDR2 LQKENI. The CDR3 is made up of 13 amino acids. The cDNA was synthesized by 5'RACE incorporating 10-nucleotide random UMIs. One entry per CDR3 protein, called by TCRdb with MiXCR from the 5' RACE reads. The data show tens of thousands of distinct CDR3 sequences, around a tenth seen once. This clonotype was recorded at least ten times. The antigen is not known. The genes are TRBV18 and TRBJ1-5, with unresolved D. The origin of this receptor is a man in his 70s with HTLV-1-associated myelopathy (HAM/TSP). Sequencing was carried out using PBMCs. The CDR3 protein is CASSDYSNQPQHF. The CDR3 DNA is TGTGCCAGCTCAGACTATAGCAATCAGCCCCAGCATTTT.